This TCR beta chain derives from a study of blood T cell repertoires in COVID-19. Study-wide background: From the United States, Italy and Spain came samples of acute and convalescent COVID-19.

The table came from immunoSEQ multiplex PCR; TCRdb's copy has only in-frame clones and leaves some out. The sample lists around 140,000 clones; approximately 90% were seen once. In germline, CDR1 is LGHDT, CDR2 YNNKEL (reference sequence). CDR3 size: 11 residues. V lost 0 bases, J lost 7 bases, and 3 bases lay in between. The study recruited people aged about 18 to 90 years across approximately 23 US areas. Cohort assignment relied on participant-reported clinical history. A COVID-19 case was met by exposed participants within 2 weeks before study entry. The sequenced material came from PBMCs or T cells enriched from blood (not recorded which). The chain carries TRBV3-1 (or the pseudogene TRBV3-2) and TRBJ1-2; D is uncertain. This clonotype was sampled from a woman aged 40 to 50 who had been exposed to COVID-19. The CDR3 DNA reads TGTGCCAGCAGCCAAGAGAGTGGCTACACCTTC. Encoded protein: CASSQESGYTF.